This TCR beta chain was sequenced in a study of identical twins. TCRdb re-derived calls from the 5' RACE reads in MiXCR, one entry per CDR3 protein. This table has roughly 470,000 distinct CDR3 sequences, 14% appearing once. To note about this clonotype: Its cognate antigen is unknown.

The CDR3 consists of 13 residues. Per germline, CDR1 SGHTA and CDR2 FQGNSA. The ends were cut back, 5 bases at V and 8 bases at J, with 12 bases in the middle. General study points: Within monozygotic twins, out-of-frame TCR alpha sharing was underestimated by the models. Excess low generation probability was seen in twin-shared out-of-frame alpha sequences. Memory repertoires lacked the insertion deficit that abundant cord blood beta clonotypes showed.

This sample was also put to use in a study of yellow fever vaccine responses in identical twins.

The sequence was collected from a woman between 18 and 30 years old in good health. The genes are TRBV7-2 and TRBJ1-4; D not resolved. The sequencing input was CD4+ T cells sorted from blood. DNA for the CDR3: TGTGCCAGCAGCCTTAACGTCCGGGAAAAACTGTTTTTT. This translates into CASSLNVREKLFF. Looking up the rest from reference TRBV7-2 and TRBJ1-4 gives the full variable domain: GAGVSQSPSNKVTEKGKDVELRCDPISGHTALYWYRQSLGQGLEFLIYFQGNSAPDKSGLPSDRFSAERTGGSVSTLTIQRTQQEDSAVYLCASSLNVREKLFFGSGTQLSVL.